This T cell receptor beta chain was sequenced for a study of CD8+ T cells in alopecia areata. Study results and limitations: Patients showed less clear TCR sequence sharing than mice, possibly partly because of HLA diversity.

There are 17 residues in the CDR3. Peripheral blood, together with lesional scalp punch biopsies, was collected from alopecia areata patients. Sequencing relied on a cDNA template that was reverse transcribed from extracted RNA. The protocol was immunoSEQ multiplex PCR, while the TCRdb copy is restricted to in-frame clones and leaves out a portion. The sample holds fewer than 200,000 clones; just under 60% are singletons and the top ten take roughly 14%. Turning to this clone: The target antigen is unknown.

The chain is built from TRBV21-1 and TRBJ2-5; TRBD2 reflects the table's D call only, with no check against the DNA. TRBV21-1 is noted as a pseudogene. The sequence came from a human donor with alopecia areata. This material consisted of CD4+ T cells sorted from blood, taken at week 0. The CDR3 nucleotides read TGTGCCAGCAGCAAAGGCACGTGGCCGGGTTGGCAAGAGACCCAGTACTTC. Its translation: CASSKGTWPGWQETQYF.